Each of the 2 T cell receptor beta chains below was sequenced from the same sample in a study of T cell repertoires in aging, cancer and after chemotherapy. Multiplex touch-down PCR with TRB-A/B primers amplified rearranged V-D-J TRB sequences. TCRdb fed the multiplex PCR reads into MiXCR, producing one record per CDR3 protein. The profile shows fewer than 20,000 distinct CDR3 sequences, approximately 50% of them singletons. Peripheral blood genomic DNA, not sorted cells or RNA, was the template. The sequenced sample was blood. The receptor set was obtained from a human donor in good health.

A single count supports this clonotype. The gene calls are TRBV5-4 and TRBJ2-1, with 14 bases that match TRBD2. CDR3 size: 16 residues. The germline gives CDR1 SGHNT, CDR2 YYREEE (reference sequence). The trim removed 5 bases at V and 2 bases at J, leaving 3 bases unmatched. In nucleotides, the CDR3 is TGTGCCAGCAGAGGGACTAGCGGGAGCACCTACAATGAGCAGTTCTTC. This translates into CASRGTSGSTYNEQFF.

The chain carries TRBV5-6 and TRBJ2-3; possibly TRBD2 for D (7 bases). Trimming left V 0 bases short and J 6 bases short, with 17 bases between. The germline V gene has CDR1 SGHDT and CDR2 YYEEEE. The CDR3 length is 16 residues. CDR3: CASSLVRGRAGDTQYF. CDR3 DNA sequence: TGTGCCAGCAGCTTGGTAAGGGGGAGGGCCGGGGATACGCAGTATTTT.